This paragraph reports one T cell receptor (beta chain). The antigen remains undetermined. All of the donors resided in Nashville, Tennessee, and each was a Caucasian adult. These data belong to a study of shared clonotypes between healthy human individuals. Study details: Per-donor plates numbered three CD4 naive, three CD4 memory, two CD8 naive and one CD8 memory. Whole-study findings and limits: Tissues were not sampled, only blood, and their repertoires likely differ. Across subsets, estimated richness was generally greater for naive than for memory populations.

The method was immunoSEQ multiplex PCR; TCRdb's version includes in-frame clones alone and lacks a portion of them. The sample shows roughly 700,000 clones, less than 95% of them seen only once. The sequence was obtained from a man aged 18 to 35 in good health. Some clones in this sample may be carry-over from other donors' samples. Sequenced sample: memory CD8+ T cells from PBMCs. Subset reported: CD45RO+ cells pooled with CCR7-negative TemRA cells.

The CDR3 spells CASSRGNTIYF. Here the CDR3 DNA reads TGTGCCAGCAGCAGGGGGAACACCATATATTTT. The V call is TRBV5-6, the J call TRBJ1-3, with a weak D call TRBD1 (6 bases). The CDR3 consists of 11 residues. V was trimmed by 4 bases and J by 7 bases, leaving 6 bases between them. Germline V CDR1 and CDR2: SGHDT, YYEEEE.